This T cell receptor (beta chain) was captured in a study of spatial heterogeneity in lung cancer. Looking at the study overall: Each distinct TCR and UMI combination averaged more than ten appearances in raw reads.

Study conclusions and caveats: Whereas they appeared in blood less at follow-up, ubiquitous expanded tumor TCRs appeared there more at resection.

This clonotype was picked up a small number of times. The target antigen is unknown. The sample's time point: sample taken at primary tumor resection. Unsorted tumor, nontumor lung tissue or cryopreserved PBMC supplied the whole RNA. Every TCR cDNA molecule carried a tag that served as a unique molecular identifier. TCRdb re-analysed the 5' RACE reads in MiXCR, keeping a single row per CDR3 protein. The sample shows roughly 48,000 distinct CDR3 sequences, about 12% of them seen only once. The ends were cut back, 7 bases at V and 2 bases at J, with 20 bases in the middle. CDR3 length equals 16 residues. Germline loops: CDR1 MNHNY, CDR2 SVGAGI (reference sequence).

The gene calls are TRBV6-6 and TRBJ1-2, with TRBD1 as a possible D gene (6 bases). The origin of this receptor is a female donor with early-stage non-small cell lung cancer. Sequenced here: PBMCs, sampled at surgery. The CDR3 reads CASTKNQGQLNYGYTF. Written as DNA, the CDR3 is TGTGCCAGCACCAAGAACCAAGGACAGTTGAACTATGGCTACACCTTC.